This TCR beta chain was sequenced in a study of CD8 T cells in Susac syndrome. The sequenced target, TCR beta, came from blood CD8+ and CD4+ T cells. CD8+ and CD4+ T cells were negatively isolated; TEMRA cells were FACS-enriched. The CDR3 runs 14 residues. The V end lost 2 bases, the J end lost 8 bases, and 15 bases lay between the germline ends. Per germline, CDR1 SGHTA and CDR2 FQGTGA. RNA in amounts of roughly 0.5 to 1 ug was reverse transcribed with random hexamers. TCR beta CDR3 was amplified by immunoSEQ multiplex PCR. This amplification extended across 54 Vbeta and 13 Jbeta segments. TCRdb called the immunoSEQ multiplex PCR reads again in MiXCR, with one record for every CDR3 protein. The sample records 150,000 to 200,000 distinct CDR3 sequences, 90% to 95% being singletons.

The chain couples TRBV7-3 to TRBJ1-2; a weak D match, TRBD1 (5 bases). Sequencing input: CD4+ T cells from PBMCs. This receptor was identified in a human donor in good health. The chain's CDR3 is CASSLATVWGGYTF. CDR3 in DNA: TGTGCCAGCAGCTTAGCCACAGTGTGGGGGGGCTACACCTTC.